The clone carrying this T cell receptor beta chain appeared many times. Its antigen is not identified. TCRdb itself ran the 5' RACE reads through MiXCR, one entry per CDR3 protein. This sample has fewer than 85,000 distinct CDR3 sequences, with around 7% found just once. This record belongs to a study of T cells after yellow fever vaccination. Study at large: It was SMART-Seq v4 Ultra Low Input that prepared the fractions with low cell numbers. Study conclusions and caveats: Clonotypes shared by both compartments, CD4 and CD8, made up a small share.

This CDR3 region has 15 residues. V lost 3 bases and J lost 5; bases outside the gene matches: 6. Germline-derived CDR1 and CDR2 are MNHEY and SMNVEV (reference sequence). This chain joins TRBV27 and TRBJ2-5; TRBD2 agrees at 10 bases. The sequencing used CD8+ T cells sorted from PBMCs, collected on the day of the yellow fever booster vaccination. The sequence was obtained from a young man who received the YFV17D yellow fever vaccine. This CDR3 is CASSFLAGDLETQYF. CDR3 nucleotides: TGTGCCAGCAGTTTTCTAGCGGGAGACTTGGAGACCCAGTACTTC.